This T cell receptor (beta chain) was captured in a study of human T cells and chemical hapten exposure. Regarding this clonotype: Its matching antigen is unknown. A clone one base away is much larger, so this may be a read error.

Trimming pared 3 bases from V and 4 bases from J, leaving 0 bases between. The CDR3 sequence is 9 residues long. Per the germline V gene, CDR1 is DFQATT and CDR2 is SNEGSKA (reference sequence). Study-wide points: Significantly greater numbers of large CDR3 similarity clusters came from expanded TCRs than from controls.

As for time point: pre-sensitization, week 0. Stated treatment: therapeutic diphenylcyclopropenone sensitization with weekly scalp DPC. The library gave individual cDNA molecules unique molecular identifiers. TCRdb ran MiXCR on the RACE reads and lists one entry per CDR3 protein. The sample yields about 80,000 distinct CDR3 sequences, 13% to 15% seen once. The sample consisted of whole blood, taken in connection with sensitization to the hapten diphenylcyclopropenone (DPC). This receptor was taken from a woman in her fifties or sixties with alopecia areata. Some clones in this sample may be carry-over from other donors' samples. This chain links TRBV20-1 with TRBJ1-1; D unclear. The DNA for the CDR3 is TGCAGTGCTAGCACTGAAGCTTTCTTT. Translated: CSASTEAFF.